This TCR beta chain was captured by sequencing in a study of graft-versus-host responses after intestinal transplantation (dated by TCRdb to the early 2020s). Background on the whole study: The transplants that recipients received were multivisceral, liver-intestinal, or isolated intestinal. Anti-thymocyte globulin induction was given to all recipients, followed by maintenance tacrolimus and steroids for 2 to 4 years. After intestinal transplantation, graft-versus-host and host-versus-graft alloreactive T cell clones in the graft, circulation and bone marrow were tracked using bulk TCR-beta CDR3 sequencing. To identify alloreactive clones, pre-transplant mixed lymphocyte reaction products were sequenced and then compared with unstimulated pre-transplant donor and recipient T cells. The cohort enrolled roughly 25 intestinal transplant recipients including one retransplant, and a few patients lacking pretransplant specimens were excluded. A peak of at least 4% donor T cells among recipient peripheral blood mononuclear cells was the definition used for donor T cell macrochimerism. Samples from a few later patients were sequenced in-house on an Illumina MiSeq with MiXCR processing rather than by the commercial service. Broad study findings and their caveats: Conclusions were limited by the relatively low number and heterogeneity of intestinal transplant patients. Peak levels of circulating GvH clones were associated with declines in HvG clones early after transplant. High GvH to HvG T cell clonal ratios were observed in the allografts of patients with donor T cell macrochimerism. GvH clones turned up in recipient bone marrow, with some appearing earlier in ileal mucosa or blood, a pattern consistent with an intestinal mucosal origin.

The time point label corresponds to: cells obtained before transplantation from donor or recipient. CD3+CD4+ and CD3+CD8+ populations were FACS-sorted from unstimulated pre-transplant donor and recipient cells taken from spleen or lymph nodes. As concerns this clone: No cognate antigen has been identified for it. No base-level quality is on record; no much larger clone is a single base apart.

Libraries were constructed by the immunoSEQ multiplex PCR assay. For most patients, genomic DNA was isolated with the Qiagen DNeasy Blood and Tissue Kit and sent frozen to Adaptive Biotechnologies for TCR sequencing. For most patients, high-throughput TCR-beta CDR3 sequencing of genomic DNA was performed by Adaptive Biotechnologies. The source study handled its data this way. TCR sequencing data for roughly 18 patients were retrieved from Adaptive's ImmunoSEQ software; a few other patients were processed with MiXCR and VDJtools. CD4 versus CD8 sorting errors were corrected by removing sequences found in both subsets at a frequency ratio below 5:1. CDR3 nucleotide sequences shared between donor and recipient were removed because the origin of such sequences could not be assigned. To count as alloreactive, a clone needed at least 2-fold expansion over unstimulated cells and a minimum CFSE-low frequency of 0.002% (template counts) or 0.001% (read counts). A clone was considered mappable if detected in the sequenced pre-transplant spleen, lymph node, or MLR CFSE-low populations of the donor or recipient. Cumulative frequency of alloreactive clones was calculated as a percentage of all sequences weighted by copy number. In its TCRdb copy, this immuneACCESS table keeps in-frame sequences only and misses some clones. Where compared with another copy, unresolved V genes explain less than half of these, and the others have no known cause. V and J calls and clone size follow that table, whereas D and trimming were derived from the DNA. In all, the sample holds more than 80,000 clones, and around four fifths of those were seen once. The biggest ten clones account for 17% of the sample.

The sequencing used unstimulated CD8+ T cells sorted from spleen or lymph node cells, collected before intestinal transplant. This TCR came from a human donor who received an intestinal transplant.

The CDR3 corresponds to CASSYGANEQFF. The nucleotide sequence is given as TGTGCCAGCAGTTACGGGGCGAATGAGCAGTTCTTC. The chain is encoded by TRBV6-5 joined to TRBJ2-1; a weak D assignment points to TRBD1 (5 bases agree). V and J lose 2 bases and 7 bases, and a span of 6 bases separates them. The germline V gene specifies MNHEY as CDR1 and SVGAGI as CDR2. The CDR3 contains 12 residues, cysteine and phenylalanine counted. CDR3 DNA is the only sequence kept; it has 36 bases, read in frame from the first base.